A single sample is the source of the 5 T cell receptor beta chains below, sequenced in a study of human T cells and chemical hapten exposure. The sample's time point: patch test 1, 2 weeks after DPC sensitization. Indicated treatment: therapeutic diphenylcyclopropenone sensitization with weekly scalp DPC. TCRdb re-derived calls from the RACE reads in MiXCR, one entry per CDR3 protein. The profile shows 150,000 to 200,000 distinct CDR3 sequences, under 25% of them singletons. Sequenced here: whole blood, sampled in connection with sensitization to the hapten diphenylcyclopropenone (DPC). These receptors originate from a woman in her forties or fifties with alopecia areata. Some clones in this sample may be carry-over from other donors' samples.

This clonotype was seen a handful of times. J is TRBJ1-1 and V is TRBV30, with TRBD1 identical over 7 bases. The CDR3 runs 12 residues. J gave up 5 bases and V 6 bases, and 6 bases lay outside the gene matches. Germline values: CDR1 GTSNPN, CDR2 SVGIG (reference sequence). CDR3 protein: CACDRVETEAFF. The CDR3 nucleotides are TGTGCCTGTGACAGGGTGGAAACTGAAGCTTTCTTT.

In its sample, this clonotype was seen a few times. The chain has TRBV27 and TRBJ2-1; TRBD2 aligns across 7 bases. Germline V gives CDR1 MNHEY, CDR2 SMNVEV (reference sequence). The ends lost 5 bases at V and 3 bases at J; junction bases unmatched: 10. This CDR3 contains 16 residues. Here the CDR3 DNA reads TGTGCCAGCAGTCCTCAGACTAGCCCTAACTACAATGAGCAGTTCTTC. This translates into CASSPQTSPNYNEQFF.

The chain uses TRBV20-1 and TRBJ2-1, with 9 bases matching TRBD2. The CDR3 runs 18 residues. The J segment lost 1 base and the V segment lost 3 bases, leaving 13 bases of the junction unmatched. CDR1 and CDR2 (germline): DFQATT, SNEGSKA (reference sequence). CDR3 coding DNA: TGCAGTGCTAGGGTCTGGGGCGGGAGGGTCGGTTCCTACAATGAGCAGTTCTTC. Its translation: CSARVWGGRVGSYNEQFF.

The rearrangement links TRBV18 to TRBJ2-1, with no clear D. Trimming pared 3 bases from V and 6 bases from J, leaving 9 bases between. The CDR3 extends over 13 amino acids. Germline CDR1 and CDR2: KGHSH and LQKENI. The CDR3: CASSPEILNEQFF. The CDR3 region has the DNA TGTGCCAGCTCACCCGAGATACTCAATGAGCAGTTCTTC.

The chain employs TRBV20-1 and TRBJ2-1; possibly TRBD2 for D (5 bases). V lost 0 bases and J lost 3, with 9 bases in between. CDR1 is DFQATT, CDR2 SNEGSKA, per germline (reference sequence). The CDR3 is 14 amino acids. CDR3 amino acids: CSAREKRIYNEQFF. CDR3 nucleotide sequence: TGCAGTGCTAGAGAAAAGCGGATCTACAATGAGCAGTTCTTC.